The sequence of this TCR beta chain was determined in a study of T-cell memory formation after mild COVID-19. This clonotype was counted ten times or more. Its specificity is unknown. Points from the study as a whole: Mostly located in CM and EM were contracting CD4+ clones, with contracting CD8+ clones located in EMRA. In pre-infection memory, a portion of responding clones appeared, which suggested that cross-reactive memory joined.

TCRdb recomputed calls from the 5' RACE reads with MiXCR, one row per CDR3 protein. The table lists under 300,000 distinct CDR3 sequences, 8% to 10% of them singletons, with around 20% in the top ten. The sequence was obtained from a man younger than 35 who had mild COVID-19 (a few samples of this study predate the infection). Cell type and time point are not known. Sequencing was done on a sample of PBMCs or a T cell subset sorted from them (not recorded which).

CDR3 sequence reads: CASSALRNTEAFF. The CDR3, as DNA: TGTGCCAGCAGCGCCCTCAGGAACACTGAAGCTTTCTTT. The rearrangement links TRBV7-2 to TRBJ1-1; D remains unclear. CDR1 and CDR2 from the germline V gene are SGHTA and FQGNSA. V lost 5 bases, J lost 1 base, and 8 bases lay in between. The CDR3 covers 13 residues.